These 15 T cell receptor beta chains originate from one sample sequenced in a study of blood T cell repertoires in COVID-19. Data came from immunoSEQ multiplex PCR; TCRdb stores just in-frame clones and leaves some out. The sample shows about 260,000 clones, around 86% of them seen only once. The sequencing sample was made of peripheral blood. Source of these receptors: a woman in her forties who had recovered from COVID-19.

The CDR3 DNA is TGTGCCAGCAGCCAAGAGCGGGGGAGTATCTACGAGCAGTACTTC. This translates into CASSQERGSIYEQYF. The J gene is TRBJ2-7, the V gene TRBV3-1 (or the pseudogene TRBV3-2); 7 bases match TRBD2. Unmatched junction bases numbered 5, after V lost 0 bases and J lost 3 bases. From germline, CDR1 is LGHDT and CDR2 YNNKEL (reference sequence). CDR3 length: 15 amino acids.

CDR3 sequence (DNA): TGTGCCAGCAGCTTGGGACTAGCCCTAGCTACGCAGTATTTT. Translated, it gives CASSLGLALATQYF. The chain uses TRBV5-6 and TRBJ2-3, with 7 bases lining up with TRBD2. The CDR3 contains 14 residues. The germline V gene has CDR1 SGHDT and CDR2 YYEEEE. V shed 0 bases and J 8 bases; nucleotides not matched to a gene: 6.

The V and J genes are TRBV5-1 and TRBJ1-2; 7 bases line up with TRBD1. CDR1 SGHRS and CDR2 YFSETQ come from the germline V gene. The trim removed 0 bases at V and 8 bases at J, leaving 7 bases unmatched. The CDR3 consists of 14 residues. The CDR3 spells CASSLESGGLGYTF. The CDR3 nucleotides are TGCGCCAGCAGCTTGGAATCAGGGGGTCTGGGCTACACCTTC.

The chain is built from TRBV9 and TRBJ2-2; 7 positions agree with TRBD1. V lost 1 base, J lost 0 bases, and 3 bases stayed unmatched. The CDR3 has 16 residues. Germline loops: CDR1 SGDLS, CDR2 YYNGEE. CDR3 sequence: CASSVKGQSNTGELFF. DNA of the CDR3: TGTGCCAGCAGCGTAAAGGGACAGTCGAACACCGGGGAGCTGTTTTTT.

This rearrangement joins TRBV5-8 to TRBJ1-1; D gene unclear. V was pared by 0 bases and J by 10 bases, with 16 bases between. Germline V lookup: CDR1 SGHTS, CDR2 YDEGEE. The CDR3 contains 14 residues. CDR3 loop: CASSLGLRSPGAFF. CDR3 in DNA: TGTGCCAGCAGCTTGGGACTGCGCAGTCCGGGAGCTTTCTTT.

The rearrangement joins TRBV24-1 to TRBJ2-2; 7 bases align to TRBD2. With 2 bases clipped from V and 4 bases from J, the junction kept 12 bases outside the gene matches. The CDR3 consists of 18 residues. Germline CDR1 and CDR2: KGHDR and SFDVKD. CDR3 region: CATSDSPGRSRGTGELFF. CDR3 coding DNA: TGTGCCACCAGTGATTCCCCCGGGAGGAGCCGGGGCACCGGGGAGCTGTTTTTT.

The gene calls are TRBV5-7 and TRBJ1-5; TRBD1 matches at 9 bases. TRBV5-7 is marked as an open reading frame, function uncertain. Germline trimming cut 4 bases from V and 1 base from J; bases unmatched to any gene: 3. The CDR3 has 15 amino acids. The CDR3 sequence: CASSPDRGSNQPQHF. CDR3 DNA: TGTGCCAGCAGCCCGGACAGGGGAAGCAATCAGCCCCAGCATTTT.

This sequence joins TRBV28 and TRBJ1-5; the D gene is possibly TRBD1 (6 bases). V was pared by 4 bases and J by 6 bases, with 13 bases between. This CDR3 region has 14 residues. The germline V gene has CDR1 MDHEN and CDR2 SYDVKM. The CDR3 DNA reads TGTGCCAGCAGTTCATGGACAGACGCTCAGCCCCAGCATTTT. Protein product: CASSSWTDAQPQHF.

V is TRBV12-3 or TRBV12-4 and J is TRBJ1-3; D perhaps matches TRBD1 (5 bases). With 3 bases removed from V and 9 bases from J, the gap between germline ends came to 9 bases. The CDR3 covers 12 residues. CDR3 in DNA: TGTGCCAGCAGTTTTGGGGGGAGCACCATATATTTT. The encoded protein is CASSFGGSTIYF.

J is TRBJ2-1 and V is TRBV5-1; TRBD1 matches at 8 bases. Germline lookup yields CDR1 SGHRS and CDR2 YFSETQ. The V segment lost 0 bases and the J segment 3 bases; nucleotides outside the gene matches: 2. The CDR3 length is 15 residues. The CDR3 reads CASSLAGQVYNEQFF. CDR3 in DNA: TGCGCCAGCAGCTTGGCGGGACAGGTCTACAATGAGCAGTTCTTC.

The CDR3 DNA reads TGTGCCACCAGTGATCCCAACAGGGGGAGTTATGGCTACACCTTC. As protein: CATSDPNRGSYGYTF. The gene calls are TRBV24-1 and TRBJ1-2; 8 nucleotides line up with TRBD1. This CDR3 has 15 residues. CDR1 KGHDR and CDR2 SFDVKD come from the germline V gene. V lost 3 bases and J lost 5; bases outside the gene matches: 7.

The chain recombines TRBV24-1 with TRBJ1-5; D not resolved. Germline V gene sequence: CDR1 KGHDR, CDR2 SFDVKD. V shed 3 bases and J shed 4 bases, with 9 bases lying between them. CDR3 length: 14 amino acids. CDR3 coding DNA: TGTGCCACCAGTGATGCCACAGATAATCAGCCCCAGCATTTT. Encoded protein: CATSDATDNQPQHF.

This clone was counted ten times or more. The V and J genes are TRBV18 and TRBJ2-1; 8 nucleotides agree with TRBD1. This CDR3 is built from 17 residues. Trimming removed 4 bases from V and 7 bases from J; junction bases left unmatched: 15. Per germline, CDR1 KGHSH and CDR2 LQKENI. In DNA form, the CDR3 reads TGTGCCAGCTCACAGGCAGGGGGCTTCTCCCCAAGGAATGAGCAGTTCTTC. It yields the protein CASSQAGGFSPRNEQFF.

CDR3 coding DNA: TGTGCCAGCAGCACGGGACAGGGGGCCCCCCGCTACACCTTC. Protein sequence: CASSTGQGAPRYTF. This chain uses TRBV7-3 with TRBJ1-2; 12 bases map to TRBD1. The junction had 7 bases not matched to a gene; V was cut back by 5 bases and J by 9 bases. The CDR3 length is 14 residues. Germline V CDR1 and CDR2: SGHTA, FQGTGA.

This chain uses TRBV15 with TRBJ1-4; 9 nucleotides match TRBD1. Per the germline V gene, CDR1 is LNHNV and CDR2 is YYDKDF (reference sequence). CDR3 length: 14 amino acids. With V trimmed by 10 bases and J by 3 bases, 6 bases remained unmatched. In DNA, the CDR3 is TGTGCCATCTCAAGGACAGGGGCTAATGAAAAACTGTTTTTT. This gives the protein CAISRTGANEKLFF.